The rows below give T cell receptor beta chains drawn from one sample of a study of blood T cell repertoires in COVID-19. Profiled with immunoSEQ multiplex PCR; TCRdb holds only in-frame clones, not every one. The repertoire has roughly 80,000 clones, around 81% of them found once; the top ten carry roughly 15%. The sequenced material came from peripheral blood. The receptors were sampled from a human donor in a cohort sampled during active COVID-19. Each CDR3 is given with its conserved first and last residue. The order of the fields is D gene, J gene, V gene, clone size, CDR3 DNA, CDR3 protein. The D gene is left open where the match is weak. Rows give clone size only sometimes, using once, few, many, or a class for an expanded clone.

d_call: NA
j_call: TRBJ1-1
v_call: TRBV29-1
clone_size: NA
cdr3_nt: TGCAGCGTTGAACAAGGGAGACTGAACACTGAAGCTTTCTTT
cdr3_aa: CSVEQGRLNTEAFF

d_call: NA
j_call: TRBJ2-1
v_call: TRBV6-2/TRBV6-3
clone_size: NA
cdr3_nt: TGTGCCAGCAGTTACTTGGCGGGTTACAATGAGCAGTTCTTC
cdr3_aa: CASSYLAGYNEQFF

d_call: NA
j_call: TRBJ2-7
v_call: TRBV9
clone_size: NA
cdr3_nt: TGTGCCAGCAGCGGGGCATACGACAGCTCCTACGAGCAGTACTTC
cdr3_aa: CASSGAYDSSYEQYF

d_call: TRBD1
j_call: TRBJ1-1
v_call: TRBV11-3
clone_size: NA
cdr3_nt: TGTGCCAGCAGCTTAGACTGGACAGGGCTGGGAACTGAAGCTTTCTTT
cdr3_aa: CASSLDWTGLGTEAFF

d_call: TRBD1
j_call: TRBJ1-5
v_call: TRBV30
clone_size: NA
cdr3_nt: TGTGCCTGGAGTCCTGACAGGGGAAGTCAGCCCCAGCATTTT
cdr3_aa: CAWSPDRGSQPQHF

d_call: NA
j_call: TRBJ1-4
v_call: TRBV9
clone_size: NA
cdr3_nt: TGTGCCAGCAGTGGGGGGGCAGGTGATTATGAAAAACTGTTTTTT
cdr3_aa: CASSGGAGDYEKLFF

d_call: TRBD1
j_call: TRBJ2-3
v_call: TRBV2
clone_size: once
cdr3_nt: TGTGCCAGCACCACCGACAGGGGTATCGCAGATACGCAGTATTTT
cdr3_aa: CASTTDRGIADTQYF

d_call: NA
j_call: TRBJ2-5
v_call: TRBV16
clone_size: NA
cdr3_nt: TGTGCCAGCAGCCAATCGCAGGGGGAGACCCAGTACTTC
cdr3_aa: CASSQSQGETQYF

d_call: NA
j_call: TRBJ2-7
v_call: TRBV6-5
clone_size: NA
cdr3_nt: TGTGCCAGCAGATCTAACTACGAGCAGTACTTC
cdr3_aa: CASRSNYEQYF

d_call: NA
j_call: TRBJ2-5
v_call: TRBV21-1
clone_size: NA
cdr3_nt: TGTGCCAGCAGCAAAGTAGCAGGGTACTCAGAGACCCAGTACTTC
cdr3_aa: CASSKVAGYSETQYF

d_call: NA
j_call: TRBJ1-4
v_call: TRBV11-2
clone_size: NA
cdr3_nt: TGTGCCAGCAGCCAATTTAACAGGGACTATAATGAAAAACTGTTTTTT
cdr3_aa: CASSQFNRDYNEKLFF

d_call: TRBD1
j_call: TRBJ1-4
v_call: TRBV2
clone_size: once
cdr3_nt: TGTGCCAGCAGTGTAGGGGACAGGGTGAAGTTTTTT
cdr3_aa: CASSVGDRVKFF

d_call: TRBD1
j_call: TRBJ1-2
v_call: TRBV30
clone_size: NA
cdr3_nt: TGTGCCCGCAGGGGACAGGGGGCAAAGGGGCGGTATGGCTACACCTTC
cdr3_aa: CARRGQGAKGRYGYTF

d_call: NA
j_call: TRBJ1-5
v_call: TRBV30
clone_size: few
cdr3_nt: TGTGCCTGGAGTTCCACAGGTTCTAGGGGGCCCCAGCATTTT
cdr3_aa: CAWSSTGSRGPQHF

d_call: TRBD1
j_call: TRBJ2-5
v_call: TRBV5-4
clone_size: NA
cdr3_nt: TGTGCCAGCACCCCAACCCTCACAGGGGGCAAAGAGACCCAGTACTTC
cdr3_aa: CASTPTLTGGKETQYF

d_call: TRBD1
j_call: TRBJ2-2
v_call: TRBV24-1
clone_size: NA
cdr3_nt: TGTGCCACCTCCGACCGGGACAGAGCCCTGAACACCGGGGAGCTGTTTTTT
cdr3_aa: CATSDRDRALNTGELFF

d_call: TRBD2
j_call: TRBJ2-5
v_call: TRBV19
clone_size: once
cdr3_nt: TGTGCCAGTAGTATGGGGGGGGACCCCAGGGAGACCCAGTACTTC
cdr3_aa: CASSMGGDPRETQYF

d_call: TRBD1
j_call: TRBJ1-5
v_call: TRBV3-1/TRBV3-2
clone_size: NA
cdr3_nt: TGTGCCAGCAGCCTGGGACAGACCTATAGCAATCAGCCCCAGCATTTT
cdr3_aa: CASSLGQTYSNQPQHF

d_call: TRBD1
j_call: TRBJ1-3
v_call: TRBV7-9
clone_size: NA
cdr3_nt: TGTGCCAGCAGCTCACCTTGGGACAGGGCTGGAAACACCATATATTTT
cdr3_aa: CASSSPWDRAGNTIYF

d_call: NA
j_call: TRBJ2-7
v_call: TRBV3-1/TRBV3-2
clone_size: NA
cdr3_nt: TGTGCCAGCAGCCAAGAAGGGGGGGGGCCGACCTACGAGCAGTACTTC
cdr3_aa: CASSQEGGGPTYEQYF

d_call: NA
j_call: TRBJ2-6
v_call: TRBV6-5
clone_size: NA
cdr3_nt: TGTGCCAGCAGACCCACAGGGATTGGGGCCAACGTCCTGACTTTC
cdr3_aa: CASRPTGIGANVLTF

d_call: TRBD1
j_call: TRBJ1-4
v_call: TRBV5-1
clone_size: NA
cdr3_nt: TGCGCCAGCAGCTTGGGCTTAGGGGGCGCGGATGAAAAACTGTTTTTT
cdr3_aa: CASSLGLGGADEKLFF

d_call: TRBD1
j_call: TRBJ2-1
v_call: TRBV25-1
clone_size: NA
cdr3_nt: TGTGCCACCACGGGACAGGTCTACAATGAGCAGTTCTTC
cdr3_aa: CATTGQVYNEQFF

d_call: TRBD1
j_call: TRBJ1-4
v_call: TRBV15
clone_size: NA
cdr3_nt: TGTGCCACCAGCAGAGAATCCGGGACAGGGGGAGAAAAACTGTTTTTT
cdr3_aa: CATSRESGTGGEKLFF

d_call: NA
j_call: TRBJ2-7
v_call: TRBV6-5
clone_size: NA
cdr3_nt: TGTGCCAGCAGTTTCCGGGACTCCCTCCCCGTGGAGCAGTACTTC
cdr3_aa: CASSFRDSLPVEQYF

d_call: NA
j_call: TRBJ2-5
v_call: TRBV6-6
clone_size: NA
cdr3_nt: TGTGCCAGCACTTACGGGAGAGAGACCCAGTACTTC
cdr3_aa: CASTYGRETQYF

d_call: NA
j_call: TRBJ2-1
v_call: TRBV2
clone_size: NA
cdr3_nt: TGTGCCAGCAGTGCGGAGCCCGGCGGTTACAATGAGCAGTTCTTC
cdr3_aa: CASSAEPGGYNEQFF

d_call: NA
j_call: TRBJ1-1
v_call: TRBV20-1
clone_size: NA
cdr3_nt: TGCAGTGCTAGTTTGCCGGGCACTGAAGCTTTCTTT
cdr3_aa: CSASLPGTEAFF

d_call: NA
j_call: TRBJ1-2
v_call: TRBV27
clone_size: NA
cdr3_nt: TGTGCCAGCAGGTCGGTCACCGTCCCCTATGGCTACACCTTC
cdr3_aa: CASRSVTVPYGYTF

d_call: TRBD1
j_call: TRBJ1-5
v_call: TRBV7-9
clone_size: NA
cdr3_nt: TGTGCCAGCAGCTTACAGGGGGATCAGCCCCAGCATTTT
cdr3_aa: CASSLQGDQPQHF

d_call: TRBD1
j_call: TRBJ1-5
v_call: TRBV28
clone_size: NA
cdr3_nt: TGTGCCAGCAAAATCAAGCCGCTCCGGGACAGGGGCGCCCGACCCAATCAGCCCCAGCATTTT
cdr3_aa: CASKIKPLRDRGARPNQPQHF

d_call: TRBD2
j_call: TRBJ2-3
v_call: TRBV9
clone_size: NA
cdr3_nt: TGTGCCAGCAGCGAGGAACCCTGGACTAGCGGCTTAAGCACAGATACGCAGTATTTT
cdr3_aa: CASSEEPWTSGLSTDTQYF

d_call: TRBD1
j_call: TRBJ1-4
v_call: TRBV7-9
clone_size: NA
cdr3_nt: TGTGCCAGCAGCCGACAGGGGGGACGTGAAAAACTGTTTTTT
cdr3_aa: CASSRQGGREKLFF

d_call: NA
j_call: TRBJ2-1
v_call: TRBV7-6
clone_size: NA
cdr3_nt: TGTGCCAGCACCCCGGGGAGGGGGACCTACAATGAGCAGTTCTTC
cdr3_aa: CASTPGRGTYNEQFF

d_call: TRBD1
j_call: TRBJ2-5
v_call: TRBV28
clone_size: NA
cdr3_nt: TGTGCCAGCAGTTCCCGACAGGGCGAAGAGACCCAGTACTTC
cdr3_aa: CASSSRQGEETQYF

d_call: NA
j_call: TRBJ2-3
v_call: TRBV4-1
clone_size: NA
cdr3_nt: TGCGCCAGCAGCTCCCCCTACCCTCCTAGGACTCTCACAGATACGCAGTATTTT
cdr3_aa: CASSSPYPPRTLTDTQYF

d_call: TRBD1
j_call: TRBJ1-1
v_call: TRBV27
clone_size: NA
cdr3_nt: TGTGCCAGCAGTTTAGCCGGGACAGCGAACACTGAAGCTTTCTTT
cdr3_aa: CASSLAGTANTEAFF

d_call: NA
j_call: TRBJ2-1
v_call: TRBV6-5
clone_size: NA
cdr3_nt: TGTGCCAGCAGTTCGACTAGGCGTGTCCCCCGTGAGCAGTTCTTC
cdr3_aa: CASSSTRRVPREQFF

d_call: TRBD1
j_call: TRBJ2-5
v_call: TRBV29-1
clone_size: NA
cdr3_nt: TGCAGCGCTGAGGGGGCTGGGGAGACCCAGTACTTC
cdr3_aa: CSAEGAGETQYF

d_call: NA
j_call: TRBJ1-4
v_call: TRBV10-3
clone_size: once
cdr3_nt: TGTGCCATCAAAGGGGTTCAAAATGAAAAACTGTTTTTT
cdr3_aa: CAIKGVQNEKLFF

d_call: TRBD1
j_call: TRBJ1-4
v_call: TRBV19
clone_size: NA
cdr3_nt: TGTGCCAGTAGGACGGACAGGGGCCGGTATGAAAAACTGTTTTTT
cdr3_aa: CASRTDRGRYEKLFF

d_call: NA
j_call: TRBJ1-1
v_call: TRBV7-9
clone_size: NA
cdr3_nt: TGTGCCAGCAGCTTAGGGGGAACAGGGAGTTTGGGTTTCTTT
cdr3_aa: CASSLGGTGSLGFF

d_call: TRBD2
j_call: TRBJ2-5
v_call: TRBV11-2
clone_size: NA
cdr3_nt: TGTGCCAGCAGCCTAGGGACTAGCGGGGGGGAGACCCAGTACTTC
cdr3_aa: CASSLGTSGGETQYF